The sequence of this T cell receptor (beta chain) was determined in a study of control samples from healthy donors and cancer patients. This CDR3 contains 16 residues. The V gene end was trimmed by 0 bases and the J gene end by 2 bases; junction bases not matched to a gene: 5. Germline CDR1 reads SGDLS; CDR2 reads YYNGEE. Assay used: immunoSEQ multiplex PCR; TCRdb lists only in-frame clones, some missing. The repertoire holds roughly 180,000 clones, approximately 92% seen once, with 4.1% in the top ten. The J gene is TRBJ2-3, the V gene TRBV9; the match to TRBD1 covers 8 bases. The sample was blood. This receptor was identified in a woman aged 55-69 years in good health. In DNA form, the CDR3 reads TGTGCCAGCAGCGTAGCGGGACAGGTCCCCACAGATACGCAGTATTTT. This gives the protein CASSVAGQVPTDTQYF.